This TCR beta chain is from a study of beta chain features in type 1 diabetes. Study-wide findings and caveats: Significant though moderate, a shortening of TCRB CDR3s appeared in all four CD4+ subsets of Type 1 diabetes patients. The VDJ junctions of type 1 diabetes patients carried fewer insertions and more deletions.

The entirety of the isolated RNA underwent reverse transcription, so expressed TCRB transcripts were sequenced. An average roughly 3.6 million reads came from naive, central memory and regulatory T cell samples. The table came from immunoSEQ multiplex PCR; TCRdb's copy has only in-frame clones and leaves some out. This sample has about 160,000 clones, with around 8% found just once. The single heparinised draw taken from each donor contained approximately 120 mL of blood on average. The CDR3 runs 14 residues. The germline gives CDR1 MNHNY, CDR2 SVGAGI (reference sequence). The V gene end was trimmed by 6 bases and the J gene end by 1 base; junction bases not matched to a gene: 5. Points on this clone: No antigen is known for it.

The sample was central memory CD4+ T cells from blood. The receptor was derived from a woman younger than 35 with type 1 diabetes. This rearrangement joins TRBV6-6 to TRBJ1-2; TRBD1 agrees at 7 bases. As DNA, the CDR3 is TGTGCCAGCAGCCCGACAGGGAGTAACTATGGCTACACCTTC. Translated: CASSPTGSNYGYTF.